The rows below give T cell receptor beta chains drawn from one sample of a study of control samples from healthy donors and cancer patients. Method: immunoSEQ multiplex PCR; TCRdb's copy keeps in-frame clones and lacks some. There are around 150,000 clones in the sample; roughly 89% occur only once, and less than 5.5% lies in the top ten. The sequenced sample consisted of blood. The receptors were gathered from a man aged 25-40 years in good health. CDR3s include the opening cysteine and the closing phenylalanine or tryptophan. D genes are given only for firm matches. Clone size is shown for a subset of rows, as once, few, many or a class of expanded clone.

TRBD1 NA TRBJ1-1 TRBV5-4 TGTGCCAGCAGCCCTGGACAGGGGAGGGGTGAAGCTTTCTTT CASSPGQGRGEAFF
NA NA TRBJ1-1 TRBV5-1 TGCGCCAGCAGCTCGGGATGGGAGGTGACTGAAGCTTTCTTT CASSSGWEVTEAFF
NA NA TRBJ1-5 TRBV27 TGTGCCAGCAGTCCGGGTAGCAATCAGCCCCAGCATTTT CASSPGSNQPQHF
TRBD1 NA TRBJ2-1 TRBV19 TGTGCCAGTAGTATCCAGGGGGCGTCAAATGAGCAGTTCTTC CASSIQGASNEQFF
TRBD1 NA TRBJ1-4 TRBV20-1 TGCAGTGCTAGTGCCCCGGGACAGGGATTTGAAAAACTGTTTTTT CSASAPGQGFEKLFF
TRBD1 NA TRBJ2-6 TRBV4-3 TGCGCCAGCAGCCCCGTAGAGACAGGGGGCCCTGGGGCCAACGTCCTGACTTTC CASSPVETGGPGANVLTF
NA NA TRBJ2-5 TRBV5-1 TGCGCCAGCAGCTTGGGGGGCGTGGACGTACAAGAGACCCAGTACTTC CASSLGGVDVQETQYF
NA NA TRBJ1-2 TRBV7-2 TGTGCCAGCAGCTACCGGGACATCTCTCTCTTTGGCTACACCTTC CASSYRDISLFGYTF
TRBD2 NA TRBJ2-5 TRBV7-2 TGTGCCAGCAGCAAGGGGCCTAGCGGGTCTCTGATGACCCAGTACTTC CASSKGPSGSLMTQYF
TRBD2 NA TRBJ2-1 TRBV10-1 TGCGCCACCCTTAGCGGGAGGGATTACAATGAGCAGTTCTTC CATLSGRDYNEQFF
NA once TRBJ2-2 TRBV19 TGTGCCAGTAACACCGGGACCCTGGAGCTGTTTTTT CASNTGTLELFF
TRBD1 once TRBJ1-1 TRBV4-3 TGCGCCAGCAGCCAAGATGGTCAGGGGGCGAAAGACACTGAAGCTTTCTTT CASSQDGQGAKDTEAFF